This T cell receptor beta chain stems from a study of sequential checkpoint blockade in melanoma. In the study overall: Patients were randomized 1:1 to nivolumab-then-ipilimumab or ipilimumab-then-nivolumab first-line.

Treatment: randomized to nivolumab then ipilimumab (arm A) or the reverse (arm B). DNA-damaging chemotherapy had not been given to any patient beforehand. The data were produced by immunoSEQ multiplex PCR, yet TCRdb's version contains in-frame clones alone and is incomplete. The sample has around 9,800 clones; under 60% are singletons. The input for sequencing was CD8+ T cells sorted from blood (inferred from file names), taken from a patient given nivolumab and ipilimumab in sequence. This clonotype originated in a human donor with melanoma.

CDR3 nucleotide sequence: TGTGCCAGCAGCTTGTCTTATAGCGGGATATCCTACAATGAGCAGTTCTTC. It encodes CASSLSYSGISYNEQFF. V gene TRBV5-6 combines with J gene TRBJ2-1; 8 bases match TRBD2. The CDR3 length is 17 residues. With V trimmed by 1 base and J by 1 base, 7 bases remained unmatched. CDR1 is SGHDT and CDR2 is YYEEEE in the germline V gene.